This TCR beta chain was identified in a study of T-cell reconstitution after alpha-beta-depleted transplantation in children. Unique molecular identifiers featured in how the TCRbeta library was prepared. A single record per CDR3 protein comes from TCRdb applying MiXCR to the PCR reads. The sample lists over 200,000 distinct CDR3 sequences; about 8.2% were seen once. A word on this clonotype: The antigen remains undetermined.

There are 14 residues in the CDR3. Germline values: CDR1 SQVTM, CDR2 ANQGSEA. The ends lost 6 bases at V and 5 bases at J; junction bases unmatched: 6. Whole-study results and caveats: By one year post-transplant, T-cell counts and diversity largely arose from T cells that were newly produced. Surviving recipient T cells and thymic progenitors accounted for the high day-60 TCRbeta diversity observed in some patients. Reports say that about two months after transplant, the alpha-beta T cells came out of several hundred graft clones that had expanded.

The material sequenced was PBMCs, mostly from graft donor cells, taken 360 days after TCRalphabeta/CD19-depleted stem cell transplant. The clonotype was recovered from a male patient aged 2 to 10 who had a stem cell transplant for acute myeloid leukemia, so the T cells may come from the graft donor. J is TRBJ2-5 and V is TRBV29-1; 13 nucleotides match TRBD2. The CDR3 bases are TGCAGCGTCTTCGGACTAGCGGGGGTGGAGACCCAGTACTTC. Translating it yields CSVFGLAGVETQYF.